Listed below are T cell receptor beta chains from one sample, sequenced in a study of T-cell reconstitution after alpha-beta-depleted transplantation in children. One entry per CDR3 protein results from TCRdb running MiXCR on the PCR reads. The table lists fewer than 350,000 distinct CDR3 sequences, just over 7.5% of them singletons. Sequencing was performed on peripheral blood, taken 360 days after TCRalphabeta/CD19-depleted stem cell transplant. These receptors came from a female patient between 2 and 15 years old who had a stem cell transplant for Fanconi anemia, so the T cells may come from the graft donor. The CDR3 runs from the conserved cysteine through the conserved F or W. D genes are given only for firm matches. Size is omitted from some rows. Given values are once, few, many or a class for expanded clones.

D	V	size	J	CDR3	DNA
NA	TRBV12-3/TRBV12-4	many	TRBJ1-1	CASSLFGLSGEAFF	TGTGCCAGCAGTTTATTCGGCCTCAGTGGCGAAGCTTTCTTT
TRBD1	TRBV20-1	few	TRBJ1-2	CSASRQGPSHGYTF	TGCAGTGCTAGTAGACAGGGCCCTTCCCATGGCTACACCTTC
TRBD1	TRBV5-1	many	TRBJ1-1	CASSPDRASMNTEAFF	TGCGCCAGCAGCCCCGACAGGGCCAGTATGAACACTGAAGCTTTCTTT
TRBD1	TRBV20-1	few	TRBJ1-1	CSARVPQGGGPVGQNEAFF	TGCAGTGCTAGGGTCCCACAGGGGGGGGGCCCGGTCGGGCAAAACGAAGCTTTCTTT
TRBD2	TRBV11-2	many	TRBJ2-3	CASMVRRWTKRGDVDTQYF	TGTGCCAGCATGGTTCGTCGGTGGACTAAGCGGGGGGATGTAGATACGCAGTATTTT
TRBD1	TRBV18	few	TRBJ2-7	CASSYGQVNEQYF	TGTGCCAGCTCATACGGACAGGTAAACGAGCAGTACTTC
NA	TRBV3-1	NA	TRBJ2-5	CASSQKNPGVGTQYF	TGTGCCAGCAGCCAGAAGAACCCGGGGGTAGGGACCCAGTACTTC
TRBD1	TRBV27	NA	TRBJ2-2	CASRRSQGATGELFF	TGTGCCAGCAGAAGATCACAGGGGGCCACCGGGGAGCTGTTTTTT
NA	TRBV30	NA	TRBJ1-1	CAWRTGNTEAFF	TGTGCCTGGAGAACAGGCAACACTGAAGCTTTCTTT
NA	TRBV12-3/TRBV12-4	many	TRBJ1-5	CASSFGGSNQPQHF	TGTGCCAGCAGTTTTGGGGGCAGCAATCAGCCCCAGCATTTT
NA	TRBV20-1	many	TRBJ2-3	CSSLLASDTQYF	TGCAGTAGCTTGCTAGCATCAGATACGCAGTATTTT
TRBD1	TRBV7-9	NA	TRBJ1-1	CASSLGQRVNTEAFF	TGTGCCAGCAGCTTGGGACAGAGGGTTAACACTGAAGCTTTCTTT
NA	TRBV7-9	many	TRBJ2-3	CASSLGRAPSTDTQYF	TGTGCCAGCAGCTTAGGCCGGGCACCTTCCACAGATACGCAGTATTTT
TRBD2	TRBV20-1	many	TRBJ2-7	CSVRSGMSYEQYF	TGCAGTGTTAGGAGCGGGATGTCCTACGAGCAGTACTTC
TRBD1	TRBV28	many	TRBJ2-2	CASSQSDRVATGELFF	TGTGCCAGCAGTCAATCCGACAGGGTTGCCACCGGGGAGCTGTTTTTT
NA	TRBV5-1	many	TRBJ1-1	CASSSTSNTEAFF	TGCGCCAGCAGCTCTACATCGAACACTGAAGCTTTCTTT
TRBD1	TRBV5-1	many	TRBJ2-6	CASSWGTVRSGANVLTF	TGCGCCAGCAGCTGGGGGACAGTTCGCTCTGGGGCCAACGTCCTGACTTTC
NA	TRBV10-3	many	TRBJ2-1	CAIRADNSWEVYNEQFF	TGTGCCATCAGAGCTGACAATAGTTGGGAGGTATACAATGAGCAGTTCTTC
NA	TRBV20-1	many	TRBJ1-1	CSARSAQGPMNTEAFF	TGCAGTGCTAGATCGGCACAGGGCCCGATGAACACTGAAGCTTTCTTT
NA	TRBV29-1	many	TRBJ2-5	CSVGTAQETQYF	TGCAGCGTTGGGACAGCCCAAGAGACCCAGTACTTC
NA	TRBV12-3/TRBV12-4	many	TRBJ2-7	CASSSGGDPRVGEQYF	TGTGCCAGCAGTTCAGGGGGGGACCCGAGAGTCGGCGAGCAGTACTTC
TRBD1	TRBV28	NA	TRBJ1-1	CASSSARTGGRNTEAFF	TGTGCCAGCAGTTCCGCCCGGACAGGGGGTCGAAACACTGAAGCTTTCTTT
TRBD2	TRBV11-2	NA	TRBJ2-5	CASSLGWALAGAAQETQYF	TGTGCCAGCAGCTTAGGATGGGCCCTAGCGGGGGCTGCCCAAGAGACCCAGTACTTC
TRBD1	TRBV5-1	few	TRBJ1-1	CASSLGQGAAEAFF	TGCGCCAGCAGCTTGGGACAGGGGGCGGCTGAAGCTTTCTTT
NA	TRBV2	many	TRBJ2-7	CASSEGREQYF	TGTGCCAGCAGTGAGGGGAGGGAGCAGTACTTC
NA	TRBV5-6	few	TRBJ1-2	CASSLEWDRGYTF	TGTGCCAGCAGCTTGGAGTGGGACCGGGGCTACACCTTC
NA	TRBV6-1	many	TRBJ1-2	CASTPARPLRSYGYTF	TGTGCCAGCACCCCAGCCCGGCCACTCAGATCCTATGGCTACACCTTC
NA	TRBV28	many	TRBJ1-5	CASSWQGRFNQPQHF	TGTGCCAGCAGTTGGCAGGGCAGGTTCAATCAGCCCCAGCATTTT